Listed below are T cell receptor beta chains from one sample, sequenced in a study of blood T cell repertoires in COVID-19. Sequencing was performed with immunoSEQ multiplex PCR; in TCRdb, only in-frame clones are kept and a portion is missing. The sample has 340,000 or so clones; 65% to 90% are singletons. Sequencing was done on a sample of PBMCs or T cells enriched from blood (not recorded which). These receptors were taken from a woman between 35 and 50 years old with acute COVID-19. The conserved cysteine and the conserved F or W are not part of the CDR3 here. The order of the fields is CDR3 length, J gene, V gene, D gene, clone size, CDR3 protein. D genes are given only for firm matches. Some rows have no size entry. The others give once, few or many, or a class for an expanded clone.

11,TRBJ1-5,TRBV2,-,-,ASGVRVNQPQH
11,TRBJ1-2,TRBV7-3,TRBD1,-,ASSLDRDSGYT
13,TRBJ2-7,TRBV5-5,-,-,ASSLRQVSSYEQY
12,TRBJ1-1,TRBV28,-,once,ASSLDGGYTEAF
14,TRBJ1-2,TRBV7-2,-,-,ASSPRGNRVIGGYT
13,TRBJ1-6,TRBV11-2,-,-,ASSLGDFYNSPLH
11,TRBJ1-1,TRBV7-6,-,-,ASSEGANTEAF
13,TRBJ1-5,TRBV2,-,-,ASSGGQSENQPQH
12,TRBJ1-3,TRBV27,-,once,ASSPNAGGNTIY
15,TRBJ2-7,TRBV3-1/TRBV3-2,TRBD1,-,ASSQGQGKASPYEQY
13,TRBJ1-3,TRBV25-1,-,-,ASSSLGLSGNTIY
13,TRBJ2-1,TRBV9,-,-,ASSPTPVPPPEQF
13,TRBJ1-6,TRBV7-3,-,-,ASSLRQAGGSPLH
20,TRBJ2-1,TRBV29-1,TRBD1,-,SVAGLAKTGTGDTSSYNEQF
14,TRBJ1-2,TRBV23-1,-,-,ASSQRQRWSYYGYT
10,TRBJ2-1,TRBV6-5,-,-,ASSSDSGGQF
14,TRBJ2-1,TRBV5-6,-,-,ASSLVFRGLRNEQF
9,TRBJ1-5,TRBV2,-,-,ASSGPGPQH
11,TRBJ1-2,TRBV4-1,TRBD1,few,ASSPDRSYGYT
16,TRBJ2-1,TRBV6-2/TRBV6-3,TRBD2,-,ASSYERPAGVTYNEQF
10,TRBJ1-4,TRBV29-1,-,-,SVRADYEKLF
12,TRBJ1-3,TRBV7-2,TRBD1,-,ASSEYQGDYTIY
15,TRBJ2-1,TRBV14,TRBD2,-,ASSQASGRFSYNEQF
14,TRBJ2-1,TRBV5-1,TRBD1,-,ASSLVGTGAYNEQF
11,TRBJ1-3,TRBV5-1,-,-,ASSLSGGNTIY
12,TRBJ1-6,TRBV4-3,-,-,ASSQDLRVSPLH
17,TRBJ2-3,TRBV19,TRBD2,-,ASSIEGTSGASSTDTQY
18,TRBJ2-1,TRBV27,-,once,ASSPRGSGSYFSSYNEQF
13,TRBJ2-1,TRBV7-3,TRBD2,-,ASSLGLANFNEQF
11,TRBJ2-2,TRBV9,-,-,ASSVGHTGELF
12,TRBJ2-5,TRBV16,-,few,ASSQLSLQETQY
11,TRBJ1-3,TRBV5-8,-,-,ASARDSGNTIY
13,TRBJ2-4,TRBV4-3,-,-,ASSQVGSVRNIQY
14,TRBJ2-5,TRBV5-4,TRBD2,-,ASSLDAGGHQETQY
13,TRBJ2-1,TRBV28,TRBD2,-,ASIQVSGSWNEQF
14,TRBJ2-7,TRBV19,TRBD2,-,ASSITGIAGVGEQY
13,TRBJ2-7,TRBV18,TRBD1,-,ASSWNRDSSYEQY
13,TRBJ2-3,TRBV11-2,-,-,ASSLLLTRGDTQY
14,TRBJ1-1,TRBV5-1,-,-,ASSVVYGNLNTEAF
14,TRBJ2-7,TRBV19,TRBD2,few,ASGSQGGLSGYEQY
13,TRBJ2-7,TRBV28,TRBD1,-,ASSKPGTVIYEQY
11,TRBJ2-5,TRBV7-2,-,once,ASSLDRRGTQY
12,TRBJ1-1,TRBV18,-,few,ASSPRSRNTEAF
12,TRBJ1-1,TRBV6-4,-,-,ASSQIPPRGAAF
8,TRBJ2-1,TRBV3-1/TRBV3-2,-,-,ASSQDVWF
11,TRBJ2-3,TRBV7-2,-,-,ASSPQNTDTQY
13,TRBJ1-2,TRBV18,-,-,ASSVGGSSNYGYT
12,TRBJ1-6,TRBV7-9,TRBD1,-,ASSLDRGNSPLH
12,TRBJ1-1,TRBV5-4,-,-,ASSWDTQKTEAF
13,TRBJ2-7,TRBV4-2,TRBD1,-,ASSQAGTGDYAQY
13,TRBJ1-3,TRBV6-5,-,few,ASSDSPFSGNTIY
12,TRBJ1-6,TRBV5-1,-,-,ASSSGHENSPLH
11,TRBJ1-5,TRBV2,-,-,ASSTTNREPQH
14,TRBJ2-7,TRBV7-2,-,-,ASSLGSGGRSYEQY
11,TRBJ2-7,TRBV18,-,-,ASSPDLDFEQY
14,TRBJ2-4,TRBV5-4,TRBD2,-,ASSQPGGIAKNIQY
12,TRBJ2-1,TRBV18,TRBD1,-,ASSRWTGNNEQF
18,TRBJ2-3,TRBV6-2/TRBV6-3,TRBD2,-,ASSYSKGSSGSRPTDTQY
13,TRBJ1-1,TRBV28,TRBD1,-,ASRLAGTGGTEAF
14,TRBJ2-7,TRBV27,TRBD2,-,ASSLSTSGRAYEQY